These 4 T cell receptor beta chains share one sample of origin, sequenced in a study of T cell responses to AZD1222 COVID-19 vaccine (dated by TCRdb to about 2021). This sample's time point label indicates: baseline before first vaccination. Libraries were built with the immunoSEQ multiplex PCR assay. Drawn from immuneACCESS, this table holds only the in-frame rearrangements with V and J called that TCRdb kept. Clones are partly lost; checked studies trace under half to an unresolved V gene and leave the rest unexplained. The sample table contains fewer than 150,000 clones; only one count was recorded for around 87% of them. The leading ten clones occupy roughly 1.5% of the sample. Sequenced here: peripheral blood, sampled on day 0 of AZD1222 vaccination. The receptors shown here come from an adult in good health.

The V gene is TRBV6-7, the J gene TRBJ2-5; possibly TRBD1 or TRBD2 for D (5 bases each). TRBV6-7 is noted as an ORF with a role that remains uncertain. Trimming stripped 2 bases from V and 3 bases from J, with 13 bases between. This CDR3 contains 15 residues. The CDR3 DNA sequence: TGTGCCAGCAGTTACCAGACCGGGACCAAAGAGACCCAGTACTTC. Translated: CASSYQTGTKETQYF.

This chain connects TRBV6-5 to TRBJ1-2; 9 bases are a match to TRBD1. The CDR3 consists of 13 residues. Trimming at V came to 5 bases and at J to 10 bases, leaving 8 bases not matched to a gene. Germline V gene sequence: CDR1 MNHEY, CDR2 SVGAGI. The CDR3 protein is CASSRGTGMDYTF. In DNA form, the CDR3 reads TGTGCCAGCAGTCGAGGGACAGGGATGGACTACACCTTC.

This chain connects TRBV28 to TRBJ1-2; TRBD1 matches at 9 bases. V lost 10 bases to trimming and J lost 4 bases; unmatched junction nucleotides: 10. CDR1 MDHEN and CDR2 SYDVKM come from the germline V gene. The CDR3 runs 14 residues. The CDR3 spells CATPGPGQGYGYTF. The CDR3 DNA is TGTGCCACCCCTGGACCGGGACAGGGCTATGGCTACACCTTC.

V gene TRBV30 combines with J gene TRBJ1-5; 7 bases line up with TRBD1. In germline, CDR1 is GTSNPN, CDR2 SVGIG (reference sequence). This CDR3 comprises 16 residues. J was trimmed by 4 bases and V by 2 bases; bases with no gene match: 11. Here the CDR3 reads CAWSTGTVFGNQPQHF. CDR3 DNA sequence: TGTGCCTGGAGTACAGGGACAGTCTTCGGTAATCAGCCCCAGCATTTT.